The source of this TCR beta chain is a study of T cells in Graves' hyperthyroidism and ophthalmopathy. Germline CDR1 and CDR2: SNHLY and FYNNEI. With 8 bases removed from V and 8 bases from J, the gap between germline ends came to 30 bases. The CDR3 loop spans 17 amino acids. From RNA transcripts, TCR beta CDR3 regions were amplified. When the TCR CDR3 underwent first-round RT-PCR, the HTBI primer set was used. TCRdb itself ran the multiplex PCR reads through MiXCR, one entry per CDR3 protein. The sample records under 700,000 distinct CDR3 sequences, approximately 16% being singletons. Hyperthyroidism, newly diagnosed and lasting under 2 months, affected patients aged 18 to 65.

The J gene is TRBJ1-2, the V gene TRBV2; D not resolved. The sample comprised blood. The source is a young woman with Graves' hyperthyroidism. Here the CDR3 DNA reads TGTGCCAGCGCCTTGAGGTCGGTACAGCAATCTCTCGGCGGCTACACCTTC. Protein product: CASALRSVQQSLGGYTF.